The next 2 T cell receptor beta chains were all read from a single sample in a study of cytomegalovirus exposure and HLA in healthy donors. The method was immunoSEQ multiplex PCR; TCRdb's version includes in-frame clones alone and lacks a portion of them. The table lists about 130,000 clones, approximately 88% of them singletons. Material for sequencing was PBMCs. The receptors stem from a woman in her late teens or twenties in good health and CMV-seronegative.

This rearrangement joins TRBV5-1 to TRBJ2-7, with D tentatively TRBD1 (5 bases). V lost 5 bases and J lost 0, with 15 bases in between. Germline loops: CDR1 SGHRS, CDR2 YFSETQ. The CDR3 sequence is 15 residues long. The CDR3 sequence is CASSSDSLGSYEQYF. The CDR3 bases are TGCGCCAGCAGTTCTGACAGCCTTGGCTCCTACGAGCAGTACTTC. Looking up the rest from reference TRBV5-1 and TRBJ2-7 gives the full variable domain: KAGVTQTPRYLIKTRGQQVTLSCSPISGHRSVSWYQQTPGQGLQFLFEYFSETQRNKGNFPGRFSGRQFSNSRSEMNVSTLELGDSALYLCASSSDSLGSYEQYFGPGTRLTVT.

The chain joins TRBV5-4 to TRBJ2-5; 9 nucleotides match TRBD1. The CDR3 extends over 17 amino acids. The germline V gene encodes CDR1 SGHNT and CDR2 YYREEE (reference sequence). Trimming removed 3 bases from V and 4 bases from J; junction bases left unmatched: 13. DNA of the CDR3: TGTGCCAGCAGCTCAACGGGGACAGGGCAGGTGGGAGAGACCCAGTACTTC. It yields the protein CASSSTGTGQVGETQYF. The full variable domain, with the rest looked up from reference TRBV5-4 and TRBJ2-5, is ETGVTQSPTHLIKTRGQQVTLRCSSQSGHNTVSWYQQALGQGPQFIFQYYREEENGRGNFPPRFSGLQFPNYSSELNVNALELDDSALYLCASSSTGTGQVGETQYFGPGTRLLVL.